The 19 T cell receptor beta chains given below trace back to one sample, sequenced in a study of T cell responses to AZD1222 COVID-19 vaccine. TCRdb's table, derived via immunoSEQ multiplex PCR, lists solely in-frame clones and lacks some. The sample records under 130,000 clones, about 90% being singletons. The source material was peripheral blood, sampled 28 days after the second AZD1222 dose. These receptors all come from an adult who received the AZD1222 COVID-19 vaccine.

The chain recombines TRBV27 with TRBJ2-2; D not certain. Trimming stripped 5 bases from V and 6 bases from J, with 13 bases between. The CDR3 extends over 14 amino acids. Per germline, CDR1 MNHEY and CDR2 SMNVEV (reference sequence). As DNA, the CDR3 is TGTGCCAGCAGTGGGATAGTATGGGCCGGGGAGCTGTTTTTT. This codes for CASSGIVWAGELFF.

This chain joins TRBV28 and TRBJ1-5, with TRBD1 matching 9 bases. Germline V gene sequence: CDR1 MDHEN, CDR2 SYDVKM. The CDR3 has 13 amino acids. The J segment lost 6 bases and the V segment lost 5 bases, leaving 2 bases of the junction unmatched. CDR3 region: CASSGQGFQPQHF. DNA for the CDR3: TGTGCCAGCAGTGGACAGGGGTTTCAGCCCCAGCATTTT.

The chain couples TRBV24-1 to TRBJ2-7; 8 bases agree with TRBD1. The J segment lost 7 bases and the V segment lost 4 bases, leaving 14 bases of the junction unmatched. The CDR3 is 16 amino acids. From germline, CDR1 is KGHDR and CDR2 SFDVKD. The CDR3 here is CATSDSSGTGLGEQYF. Here the CDR3 DNA reads TGTGCCACCAGTGACTCATCCGGGACAGGCCTTGGAGAGCAGTACTTC.

This clone was seen only a few times. The CDR3 bases are TGTGCCAGCAGCCCCCAAGGGACAGGGGCTAACCTCGGCTACACCTTC. It codes for CASSPQGTGANLGYTF. V is TRBV7-2 and J is TRBJ1-2; 10 positions match TRBD1. The V gene's germline CDR1 is SGHTA and CDR2 FQGNSA. This CDR3 is 16 amino acids long. With V trimmed by 5 bases and J by 8 bases, 14 bases remained unmatched.

J is TRBJ2-7 and V is TRBV4-2; maybe TRBD2 (5 bases). Trimming stripped 1 base from V and 0 bases from J, with 13 bases between. CDR1 is LGHNA and CDR2 is YNFKEQ in the germline V gene. There are 16 residues in the CDR3. In DNA form, the CDR3 reads TGTGCCAGCAGCCAAGTTCTTAGCGCCAACTCCTACGAGCAGTACTTC. This sequence encodes CASSQVLSANSYEQYF.

V gene TRBV7-6 combines with J gene TRBJ2-5; the match to TRBD2 covers 7 bases. Germline V gives CDR1 SGHVS, CDR2 FNYEAQ. The CDR3 totals 15 residues. V trimming: 5 bases; J trimming: 9 bases; junction bases outside the gene matches: 15. CDR3 region: CASSGGDFSSGPQYF. As DNA, the CDR3 is TGTGCCAGCAGCGGGGGGGACTTCTCCAGTGGTCCCCAGTACTTC.

This rearrangement joins TRBV2 to TRBJ1-1; D is ambiguous. In germline, CDR1 is SNHLY, CDR2 FYNNEI. The CDR3 is 13 residues long. Trimming removed 7 bases from V and 1 base from J, with 10 bases in between. CDR3 loop: CASMGQANTEAFF. CDR3 nucleotide sequence: TGTGCCAGCATGGGTCAGGCGAACACTGAAGCTTTCTTT.

CDR3 coding DNA: TGCAGTGCTAGTCCCGGTAGGGTTCCCACGAAGACCCAGTACTTC. Translation gives CSASPGRVPTKTQYF. The chain joins TRBV20-1 to TRBJ2-5; D not certain. This CDR3 has 15 residues. Germline CDR1 DFQATT, CDR2 SNEGSKA (reference sequence). Trimming removed 3 bases at V and 6 bases at J, with 20 bases between.

This chain connects TRBV18 to TRBJ1-5; D not certain. This CDR3 comprises 13 residues. Trimming pared 2 bases from V and 4 bases from J, leaving 6 bases between. Looked up from germline, CDR1 is KGHSH and CDR2 is LQKENI. The CDR3 loop reads CASSPGNNQPQHF. In DNA, the CDR3 is TGTGCCAGCTCACCAGGGAATAATCAGCCCCAGCATTTT.

The V and J genes are TRBV19 and TRBJ2-7, with a tentative D call TRBD2 (5 bases). CDR1 and CDR2 (germline): LNHDA, SQIVND (reference sequence). The CDR3 has 14 amino acids. The V end lost 6 bases, the J end lost 3 bases, and 15 bases lay between the germline ends. CDR3 sequence reads: CASRVQASSYEQYF. In DNA form, the CDR3 reads TGTGCCAGTAGGGTCCAAGCTAGCAGCTACGAGCAGTACTTC.

The chain has TRBV9 and TRBJ2-6, with TRBD2 identical over 9 bases. Trimming at V came to 0 bases and at J to 4 bases, leaving 11 bases not matched to a gene. The germline CDR1 and CDR2 sequences are SGDLS and YYNGEE. The CDR3 has 19 residues. The CDR3 spells CASSVAAGGPIRGANVLTF. CDR3 in DNA: TGTGCCAGCAGCGTAGCGGCGGGAGGGCCGATTAGGGGGGCCAACGTCCTGACTTTC.

This clone was counted a single time. V is TRBV24-1 and J is TRBJ1-5, with 10 positions matching TRBD1. The length of the CDR3 is 17 residues. Germline V gives CDR1 KGHDR, CDR2 SFDVKD. The junction had 7 bases not matched to a gene; V was cut back by 4 bases and J by 2 bases. The CDR3 loop is CATSDPRTGGGNQPQHF. CDR3 in DNA: TGTGCCACCAGTGACCCTCGGACAGGGGGTGGCAATCAGCCCCAGCATTTT.

This clone was counted once. The rearrangement uses TRBV10-2 and TRBJ2-7, with 7 bases matching TRBD2. Germline V gives CDR1 WSHSY, CDR2 SAAADI. CDR3 size: 15 residues. V shed 2 bases and J 2 bases; nucleotides not matched to a gene: 6. The DNA for the CDR3 is TGCGCCAGCAGTGAGATTCTAGCGGTAGCCTACGAGCAGTACTTC. It translates to CASSEILAVAYEQYF.

The V gene is TRBV7-6, the J gene TRBJ1-4; 9 bases are a match to TRBD1. CDR1 and CDR2 (germline): SGHVS, FNYEAQ. V trimming: 1 base; J trimming: 7 bases; junction bases outside the gene matches: 10. The CDR3 length is 17 residues. The CDR3 spells CASSLGRRGTGSEKLFF. For the CDR3, the DNA is TGTGCCAGCAGCTTAGGGCGTCGAGGGACAGGGTCTGAAAAACTGTTTTTT.

The chain couples TRBV19 to TRBJ1-5, with D perhaps matching TRBD1 (6 bases). V was shortened by 6 bases and J by 4 bases, with 10 bases between the two germline ends. The germline V gene has CDR1 LNHDA and CDR2 SQIVND (reference sequence). This CDR3 region has 13 residues. The CDR3 nucleotides are TGTGCCAGTAGAAAGGACAGAAATCAGCCCCAGCATTTT. Its translation is CASRKDRNQPQHF.

This clone was recorded once. This rearrangement joins TRBV29-1 to TRBJ1-2, with 7 nucleotides matching TRBD1. Germline CDR1 is SQVTM and CDR2 is ANQGSEA. CDR3 size: 14 residues. The V and J ends lost 2 bases and 4 bases, in that order; junction bases with no gene match: 7. CDR3 in amino acids: CSVEPSGGGYGYTF. The CDR3, as DNA: TGCAGCGTTGAACCCTCAGGGGGAGGCTATGGCTACACCTTC.

V is TRBV30 and J is TRBJ1-6, with D possibly matching TRBD1 (5 bases). Deletions cut 0 bases from V and 9 bases from J, with 15 bases between. The germline CDR1 and CDR2 sequences are GTSNPN and SVGIG (reference sequence). There are 15 residues in the CDR3. The CDR3 reads CAWSVGDFAISPLHF. The CDR3, as DNA: TGTGCCTGGAGTGTAGGGGACTTTGCTATTTCACCCCTCCACTTT.

This rearrangement joins TRBV30 to TRBJ2-1; TRBD2 matches 9 bases. The germline V gene encodes CDR1 GTSNPN and CDR2 SVGIG (reference sequence). V was pared by 0 bases and J by 4 bases, with 10 bases of the junction left unmatched. This CDR3 spans 17 amino acids. The chain's CDR3 is CAWSVFAGGLEYNEQFF. As DNA, the CDR3 is TGTGCCTGGAGTGTTTTTGCGGGAGGGCTGGAATACAATGAGCAGTTCTTC.

The chain combines TRBV19 with TRBJ2-1, with TRBD2 matching over 9 bases. Losses at the gene ends were 0 bases for V and 12 bases for J; bases not matched to a gene: 9. This CDR3 is 15 amino acids long. Germline V gene data show CDR1 as LNHDA and CDR2 as SQIVND (reference sequence). CDR3 sequence (DNA): TGTGCCAGTAGTATAGATCGCGGTAGCGGGAGTAGGCAGTTCTTC. Its translation: CASSIDRGSGSRQFF.